This TCR beta chain was retrieved from a study of post-analysis software for immune sequencing data. Study overall: Patients with relapsing-remitting, secondary progressive and progressive-relapsing multiple sclerosis courses were all represented.

Study findings and constraints: The five TRBV segments detected at higher frequency in patients than in controls included TRBV5-6, TRBV5-1 and TRBV20-1.

This clonotype has more than one count but fewer than ten. The antigen remains undetermined. The germline CDR1 and CDR2 sequences are SQVTM and ANQGSEA. V was shortened by 1 base and J by 1 base, with 10 bases between the two germline ends. This CDR3 region has 14 residues. Prepared libraries of TCR beta cDNA carried unique molecular identifiers. Out of 1 to 10 million T cells, 450,000 to 600,000 cDNA molecules were generated. TCRdb passed the PCR reads through MiXCR, listing each CDR3 protein once. The data show some 800,000 distinct CDR3 sequences, approximately 44% seen once. The TCR was taken from a girl under 18 with multiple sclerosis. Sequenced sample: blood. This chain links TRBV29-1 with TRBJ1-1; no firm D call. CDR3 bases: TGCAGCGTTGAAGGAGATAGTTCGAACACTGAAGCTTTCTTT. Protein product: CSVEGDSSNTEAFF.